These 8 T cell receptor beta chains came from one sample sequenced in a study of T-cell reconstitution after alpha-beta-depleted transplantation in children. The TCRbeta library was prepared with unique molecular identifiers. TCRdb re-analysed the PCR reads in MiXCR, keeping a single row per CDR3 protein. The sample lists under 150,000 distinct CDR3 sequences, roughly 9.7% occurring once. The sample consisted of PBMCs, mostly from graft donor cells, taken 180 days after TCRalphabeta/CD19-depleted stem cell transplant. All receptors derive from a girl under three years old who had a stem cell transplant for combined immunodeficiency, so the T cells may come from the graft donor.

The CDR3: CASSLPRPTKELFF. CDR3 coding DNA: TGTGCCAGCAGCTTACCCCGACCAACTAAGGAGCTGTTTTTT. The chain joins TRBV7-6 to TRBJ2-2; D ambiguous. The CDR3 has 14 amino acids. Germline V gene lookup returns CDR1 SGHVS and CDR2 FNYEAQ. The V gene lost 2 bases and the J gene lost 10 bases, with 14 bases spanning the gap.

This sequence joins TRBV30 and TRBJ1-3; D is uncertain. From germline, CDR1 is GTSNPN and CDR2 SVGIG (reference sequence). This CDR3 is built from 15 residues. The ends were cut back, 0 bases at V and 0 bases at J, with 9 bases in the middle. DNA for the CDR3: TGTGCCTGGAGTGTTGAGATCTACTCTGGAAACACCATATATTTT. Translation: CAWSVEIYSGNTIYF.

This clonotype was seen just once. A read error may explain this, as a much larger clone is one base away. This chain uses TRBV29-1 with TRBJ1-4; possibly TRBD1 for D (5 bases). Germline assignment: CDR1 SQVTM and CDR2 ANQGSEA. V lost 6 bases to trimming and J lost 6 bases, with 14 bases between them. This CDR3 is 13 amino acids long. Here the CDR3 DNA reads TGCAGCGTGAAGGGGATTTATTATGAAAAACTGTTTTTT. It translates to CSVKGIYYEKLFF.

This clonotype was found many times. The rearrangement uses TRBV7-2 and TRBJ2-7; possibly TRBD1 for D (6 bases). CDR1 is SGHTA and CDR2 is FQGNSA in the germline V gene. CDR3 length: 12 residues. The V gene lost 3 bases and the J gene lost 7 bases, with 10 bases spanning the gap. CDR3 sequence reads: CASSFLGGEQYF. CDR3 in DNA: TGTGCCAGCAGCTTTCTAGGGGGAGAGCAGTACTTC.

In its sample, this clonotype was seen many times. This chain connects TRBV27 to TRBJ2-7; the D call may be TRBD1 or TRBD2 (5 bases each). V dropped 2 bases and J dropped 3 bases, with 11 bases sitting between them. The germline V gene has CDR1 MNHEY and CDR2 SMNVEV (reference sequence). The CDR3 totals 14 residues. The CDR3 region is CASSLMPGLYEQYF. Written as DNA, the CDR3 is TGTGCCAGCAGTTTAATGCCGGGGCTCTACGAGCAGTACTTC.

The genes are TRBV10-3 and TRBJ2-5; TRBD1 matches 7 bases. Germline loops: CDR1 ENHRY, CDR2 SYGVKD. V was clipped by 7 bases and J by 5 bases; unmatched bases: 10. This CDR3 contains 14 residues. CDR3 DNA sequence: TGTGCCATCATTCTCCGACAGGGTTTTGAGACCCAGTACTTC. It is translated as CAIILRQGFETQYF.

The chain links TRBV15 to TRBJ1-2; 8 nucleotides agree with TRBD1. Germline-derived CDR1 and CDR2 are LNHNV and YYDKDF (reference sequence). Trimming removed 3 bases from V and 4 bases from J; junction bases left unmatched: 10. This CDR3 region has 16 residues. The CDR3 reads CATSRHKTGAVYGYTF. Here the CDR3 DNA reads TGTGCCACCAGCAGGCACAAGACAGGGGCGGTCTATGGCTACACCTTC.

This clonotype was picked up a small number of times. V and J are TRBV2 and TRBJ2-3; D remains ambiguous. Germline CDR1 is SNHLY and CDR2 is FYNNEI. The CDR3 loop spans 13 amino acids. The ends were cut back, 3 bases at V and 2 bases at J, with 6 bases in the middle. CDR3 in amino acids: CASSDQSTDTQYF. The CDR3 bases are TGTGCCAGCAGTGATCAGTCCACAGATACGCAGTATTTT. Supplemented by reference TRBV2 and TRBJ2-3, the full variable domain reads EPEVTQTPSHQVTQMGQEVILRCVPISNHLYFYWYRQILGQKVEFLVSFYNNEISEKSEIFDDQFSVERPDGSNFTLKIRSTKLEDSAMYFCASSDQSTDTQYFGPGTRLTVL.